A selection of T cell receptor beta chains follows, all from one sample in a study of cytomegalovirus exposure and HLA in healthy donors. The table came from immunoSEQ multiplex PCR; TCRdb's copy has only in-frame clones and leaves some out. The sample includes roughly 150,000 clones, approximately 83% of them seen just once. The sample taken for sequencing was PBMCs. These receptors were taken from a boy aged 2-15 years in good health and CMV-seronegative. Each CDR3 is given with its conserved first and last residue. Each record gives: V gene, CDR3 protein.

v_call: TRBV11-2
cdr3_aa: CASSPGTSVLNEQFF

v_call: TRBV5-5
cdr3_aa: CASSLRGLVGLAGVHEQFF

v_call: TRBV19
cdr3_aa: CASSITRNEQFF

v_call: TRBV7-2
cdr3_aa: CASSLQVLAERGTQYF

v_call: TRBV5-6
cdr3_aa: CASSLVRDRGAHEQFF

v_call: TRBV9
cdr3_aa: CASSVVTNMNTEAFF

v_call: TRBV4-3
cdr3_aa: CASSQDLLGQGSGNTIYF

v_call: TRBV6-6
cdr3_aa: CASRRAGNTEAFF

v_call: TRBV6-6
cdr3_aa: CASSQTGSNYGYTF

v_call: TRBV27
cdr3_aa: CASSDRDSNTEAFF

v_call: TRBV5-6
cdr3_aa: CASSLARISRADYGYTF

v_call: TRBV7-9
cdr3_aa: CASSTTIVGAGELFF

v_call: TRBV11-2
cdr3_aa: CATALAGNYSEQFF

v_call: TRBV5-6
cdr3_aa: CASSPRGTYGYTF

v_call: TRBV9
cdr3_aa: CASSVRLASGTGELFF

v_call: TRBV6-1
cdr3_aa: CASSEMSAEAFF

v_call: TRBV28
cdr3_aa: CASSQTGGDGYTF

v_call: TRBV6-6
cdr3_aa: CASSYQASGGLETQYF

v_call: TRBV5-3
cdr3_aa: CARSYPRLAGNTGELFF

v_call: TRBV28
cdr3_aa: CASSLGVGDTQYF

v_call: TRBV9
cdr3_aa: CASSVQGANTGELFF

v_call: TRBV5-1
cdr3_aa: CASSWTSGGSGTGELFF

v_call: TRBV19
cdr3_aa: CASSISGDSNQPQHF

v_call: TRBV5-6
cdr3_aa: CASEGGSEKLFF

v_call: TRBV29-1
cdr3_aa: CSALGTSGVLTDTQYF

v_call: TRBV2
cdr3_aa: CASRTGQGDRETQYF

v_call: TRBV9
cdr3_aa: CASSPEDREEEKLFF

v_call: TRBV12-5
cdr3_aa: CASGLTLTGPTDTQYF

v_call: TRBV6-6
cdr3_aa: CASSRDRGLTGELFF

v_call: TRBV5-1
cdr3_aa: CASSPTSIGISYGYTF

v_call: TRBV5-6
cdr3_aa: CASSSTGASNEKLFF

v_call: TRBV12-1
cdr3_aa: CASSFVTGLNTEAFF

v_call: TRBV29-1
cdr3_aa: CSARRGGAGNEQFF

v_call: TRBV11-2
cdr3_aa: CASRFRGPGTEAFF

v_call: TRBV29-1
cdr3_aa: CSVWQGLIGYTF

v_call: TRBV7-9
cdr3_aa: CASSLLAGGGQETQYF

v_call: TRBV5-1
cdr3_aa: CASSPGTSGRNEQFF

v_call: TRBV27
cdr3_aa: CASTRGGENAKNIQYF

v_call: TRBV6-1
cdr3_aa: CASSPSGREADTQYF